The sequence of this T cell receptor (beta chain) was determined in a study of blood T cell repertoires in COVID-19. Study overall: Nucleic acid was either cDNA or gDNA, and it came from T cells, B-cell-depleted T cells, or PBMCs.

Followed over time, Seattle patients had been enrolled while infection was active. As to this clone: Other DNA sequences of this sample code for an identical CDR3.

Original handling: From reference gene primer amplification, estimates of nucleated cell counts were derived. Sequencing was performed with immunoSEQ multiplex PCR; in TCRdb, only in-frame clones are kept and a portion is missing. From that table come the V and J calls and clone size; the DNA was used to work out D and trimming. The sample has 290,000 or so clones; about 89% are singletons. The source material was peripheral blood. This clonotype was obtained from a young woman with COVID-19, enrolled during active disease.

The CDR3 loop is CATGQGNTGELFF. CDR3 sequence (DNA): TGTGCCACCGGACAGGGGAACACCGGGGAGCTGTTTTTT. The V and J genes are TRBV24-1 and TRBJ2-2; TRBD1 agrees at 8 bases. V trimming: 9 bases; J trimming: 1 base; junction bases outside the gene matches: 0. The length of the CDR3 is 13 residues. The germline V gene encodes CDR1 KGHDR and CDR2 SFDVKD.